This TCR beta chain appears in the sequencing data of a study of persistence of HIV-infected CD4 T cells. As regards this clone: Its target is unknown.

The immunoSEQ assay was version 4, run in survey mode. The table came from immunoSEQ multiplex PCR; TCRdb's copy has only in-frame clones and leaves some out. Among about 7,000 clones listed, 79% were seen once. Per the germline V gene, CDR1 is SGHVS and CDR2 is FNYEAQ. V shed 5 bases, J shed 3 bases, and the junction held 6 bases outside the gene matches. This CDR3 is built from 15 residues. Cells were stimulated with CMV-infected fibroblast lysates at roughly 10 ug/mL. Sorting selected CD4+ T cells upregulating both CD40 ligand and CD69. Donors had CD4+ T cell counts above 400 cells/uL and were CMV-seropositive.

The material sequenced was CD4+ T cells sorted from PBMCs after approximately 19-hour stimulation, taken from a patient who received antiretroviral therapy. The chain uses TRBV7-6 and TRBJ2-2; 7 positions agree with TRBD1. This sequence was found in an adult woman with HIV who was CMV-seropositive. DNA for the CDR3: TGTGCCAGCAGCCCAACAGGGGTCCACACCGGGGAGCTGTTTTTT. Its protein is CASSPTGVHTGELFF.